The next 14 T cell receptor beta chains were all read from a single sample in a study of control samples from healthy donors and cancer patients. Sequenced by immunoSEQ multiplex PCR; TCRdb stores in-frame clones only, minus some. This table holds 140,000 or so clones, more than 85% found once. The sequencing sample was made of blood. These receptors were taken from a young man in good health.

The V call is TRBV19, the J call TRBJ2-2, with TRBD2 matching over 10 bases. The CDR3 contains 17 residues. Trimming at V came to 0 bases and at J to 6 bases, leaving 7 bases not matched to a gene. CDR1 is LNHDA, CDR2 SQIVND, per germline (reference sequence). CDR3 residues: CASSIDSGGNFAGELFF. The CDR3 DNA follows: TGTGCCAGTAGTATAGATAGCGGGGGGAATTTCGCCGGGGAGCTGTTTTTT.

The V gene is TRBV4-2, the J gene TRBJ1-3; 9 bases match TRBD1. V dropped 2 bases and J dropped 3; count of bases not matched to a gene: 5. This CDR3 region has 16 residues. Germline CDR1 and CDR2: LGHNA and YNFKEQ. In nucleotides, the CDR3 is TGTGCCAGCAGCCAACTGGACAGGGGATATGGAAACACCATATATTTT. It encodes CASSQLDRGYGNTIYF.

The chain combines TRBV19 with TRBJ1-2; the match to TRBD1 covers 9 bases. The CDR3 contains 16 residues. The germline V gene encodes CDR1 LNHDA and CDR2 SQIVND (reference sequence). The J segment lost 4 bases and the V segment lost 6 bases, leaving 12 bases of the junction unmatched. Written as DNA, the CDR3 is TGTGCCAGTAGCGCATTGCGGACAGGGGTAACCTATGGCTACACCTTC. It translates to CASSALRTGVTYGYTF.

Here the CDR3 DNA reads TGCGCCAGCAGCTTATCGGGGGGTGGCAATCAGCCCCAGCATTTT. Translated: CASSLSGGGNQPQHF. The chain uses TRBV5-1 and TRBJ1-5; maybe TRBD1 (5 bases). CDR1 is SGHRS, CDR2 YFSETQ, per germline. The germline V and J ends were trimmed by 2 bases and 2 bases, with 11 bases remaining between them. The CDR3 covers 15 residues.

This sequence joins TRBV5-1 and TRBJ2-7; tentatively, D is TRBD1 (6 bases). From germline, CDR1 is SGHRS and CDR2 YFSETQ. There are 16 residues in the CDR3. Deletions cut 3 bases from V and 3 bases from J, with 19 bases between. CDR3 sequence: CASSWSLDSGDYEQYF. DNA of the CDR3: TGCGCCAGCAGCTGGTCGTTGGACAGTGGAGACTACGAGCAGTACTTC.

The gene calls are TRBV6-6 and TRBJ1-6, with D maybe TRBD1 (5 bases). The CDR3 is made up of 15 amino acids. Germline CDR1 MNHNY, CDR2 SVGAGI (reference sequence). Between the trimmed V and J ends, which lost 4 bases and 6 bases, there was a span of 13 bases. The CDR3: CASSSIGATNSPLHF. DNA for the CDR3: TGTGCCAGCAGTTCAATCGGGGCCACTAATTCACCCCTCCACTTT.

The chain uses TRBV5-1 and TRBJ2-2; D gene unclear. The CDR3 extends over 16 amino acids. The V end was cut by 1 base, the J end by 0 bases, with 10 bases between. From germline, CDR1 is SGHRS and CDR2 YFSETQ. The CDR3 bases are TGCGCCAGCAGCTTGCAGCCCGCACCGAACACCGGGGAGCTGTTTTTT. This codes for CASSLQPAPNTGELFF.

CDR3 in amino acids: CASSSLQGALYNEQFF. CDR3 coding DNA: TGTGCCAGCAGTTCCCTACAGGGGGCGCTTTACAATGAGCAGTTCTTC. The chain has TRBV28 and TRBJ2-1, with 9 bases identical to TRBD1. With V trimmed by 4 bases and J by 4 bases, 8 bases remained unmatched. Germline V CDR1 and CDR2: MDHEN, SYDVKM. The CDR3 consists of 16 residues. The full variable domain, its missing parts supplied by reference TRBV28 and TRBJ2-1, is DVKVTQSSRYLVKRTGEKVFLECVQDMDHENMFWYRQDPGLGLRLIYFSYDVKMKEKGDIPEGYSVSREKKERFSLILESASTNQTSMYLCASSSLQGALYNEQFFGPGTRLTVL.

This clone turned up a few times. The chain uses TRBV28 and TRBJ1-1; D possibly corresponds to TRBD1 (5 bases). Trimming cost V 7 bases and J 4 bases, with 13 bases left between them. Germline V CDR1 and CDR2: MDHEN, SYDVKM. This CDR3 spans 13 amino acids. The CDR3 spells CASTTQGPTEAFF. CDR3 bases: TGTGCCAGCACTACCCAGGGCCCCACTGAAGCTTTCTTT.

The chain is built from TRBV5-4 and TRBJ2-2; 10 nucleotides align to TRBD2. The CDR3 is 15 amino acids. Germline trimming cut 2 bases from V and 4 bases from J; bases unmatched to any gene: 2. The germline gives CDR1 SGHNT, CDR2 YYREEE (reference sequence). This chain's CDR3 is CASSFSGGPTGELFF. The DNA for the CDR3 is TGTGCCAGCAGCTTTAGCGGGGGGCCCACCGGGGAGCTGTTTTTT.

The chain carries TRBV4-2 and TRBJ2-3; the match to TRBD2 covers 9 bases. Trimming took 3 bases from V and 2 from J; bases not matched to a gene: 6. Germline-derived CDR1 and CDR2 are LGHNA and YNFKEQ. This CDR3 spans 16 amino acids. The CDR3, as DNA: TGTGCCAGCAGCCACCCGGGACTAGCCCTCACAGATACGCAGTATTTT. As protein: CASSHPGLALTDTQYF.

V usage is TRBV7-9 and J usage is TRBJ1-4; D unclear. Germline-derived CDR1 and CDR2 are SEHNR and FQNEAQ (reference sequence). The CDR3 sequence is 13 residues long. V was pared by 10 bases and J by 6 bases, with 15 bases between. Here the CDR3 reads CATPSFLDEKLFF. The CDR3, as DNA: TGTGCCACCCCTTCGTTTCTGGATGAAAAACTGTTTTTT.

The V and J genes are TRBV7-9 and TRBJ2-7; D assignment may be TRBD1 or TRBD2 (5 bases each). The ends were cut back, 5 bases at V and 4 bases at J, with 12 bases in the middle. The germline V gene encodes CDR1 SEHNR and CDR2 FQNEAQ (reference sequence). This CDR3 has 13 amino acids. The CDR3 DNA reads TGTGCCAGCAGCAAATTTGAGGGGTACGAGCAGTACTTC. Its translation: CASSKFEGYEQYF.

The rearrangement joins TRBV9 to TRBJ2-2; D is uncertain. The CDR3 is 15 amino acids. V shed 3 bases and J shed 3 bases, with 12 bases lying between them. Germline V gene lookup returns CDR1 SGDLS and CDR2 YYNGEE. As DNA, the CDR3 is TGTGCCAGCAGCGGGTCCTCGGGTCACACCGGGGAGCTGTTTTTT. Translated, it gives CASSGSSGHTGELFF.